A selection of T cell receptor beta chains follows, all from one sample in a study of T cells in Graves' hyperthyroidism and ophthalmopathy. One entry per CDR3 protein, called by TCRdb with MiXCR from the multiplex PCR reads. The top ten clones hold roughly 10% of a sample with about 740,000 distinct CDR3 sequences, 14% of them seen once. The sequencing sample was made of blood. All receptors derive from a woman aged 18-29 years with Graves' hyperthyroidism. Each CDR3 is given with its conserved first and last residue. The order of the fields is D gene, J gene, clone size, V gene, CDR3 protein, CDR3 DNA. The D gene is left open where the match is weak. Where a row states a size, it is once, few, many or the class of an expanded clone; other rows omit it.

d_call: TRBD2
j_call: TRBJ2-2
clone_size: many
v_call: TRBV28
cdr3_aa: CASTPGLAGTGELFF
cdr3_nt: TGTGCCAGCACACCGGGACTAGCGGGTACCGGGGAGCTGTTTTTT

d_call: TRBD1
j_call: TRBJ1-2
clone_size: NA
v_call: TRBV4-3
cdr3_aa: CASSQALRVLGQGGDYGYTF
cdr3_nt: TGCGCCAGCAGCCAAGCTCTCAGAGTCTTAGGACAGGGTGGAGACTATGGCTACACCTTC

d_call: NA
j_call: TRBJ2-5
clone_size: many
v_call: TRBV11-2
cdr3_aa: CASSLGLETQYF
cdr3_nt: TGTGCCAGCAGCTTAGGTCTCGAGACCCAGTACTTC

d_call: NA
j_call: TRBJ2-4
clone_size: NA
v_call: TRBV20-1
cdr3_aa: CSARNRAINLAKNIQYF
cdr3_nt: TGCAGTGCTAGGAATCGCGCCATAAATTTGGCCAAAAACATTCAGTACTTC

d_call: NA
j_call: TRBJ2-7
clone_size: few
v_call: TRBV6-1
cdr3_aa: CASSPTSGQQYF
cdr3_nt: TGTGCCAGCAGTCCGACCTCAGGGCAGCAGTACTTC

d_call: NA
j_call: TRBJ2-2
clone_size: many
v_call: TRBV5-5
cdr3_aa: CSLQKESLGTPTNTGELFF
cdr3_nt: TGTTCCCTTCAAAAAGAGTCACTCGGTACCCCCACGAACACCGGGGAGCTGTTTTTT

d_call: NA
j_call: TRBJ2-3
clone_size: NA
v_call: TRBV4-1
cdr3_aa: CASSHGLAGTQPPTDTQYF
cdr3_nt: TGCGCCAGCAGCCACGGATTAGCCGGGACTCAACCCCCCACAGATACGCAGTATTTT

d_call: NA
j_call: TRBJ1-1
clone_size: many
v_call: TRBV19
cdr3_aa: CASSIKGQGVHEAFF
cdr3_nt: TGTGCCAGTAGTATAAAGGGGCAGGGCGTCCATGAAGCTTTCTTT

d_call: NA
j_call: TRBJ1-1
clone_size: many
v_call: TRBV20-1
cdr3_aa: CSATSGRAEAFF
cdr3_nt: TGCAGTGCTACTTCCGGCAGGGCTGAAGCTTTCTTT

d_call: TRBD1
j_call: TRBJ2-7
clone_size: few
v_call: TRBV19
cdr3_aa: CASSRQGQSSYEQYF
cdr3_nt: TGTGCCAGTAGTCGACAGGGCCAAAGCTCCTACGAGCAGTACTTC

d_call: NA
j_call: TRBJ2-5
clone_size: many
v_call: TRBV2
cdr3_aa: CASSEEQETQYF
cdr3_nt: TGTGCCAGCAGTGAGGAGCAAGAGACCCAGTACTTC

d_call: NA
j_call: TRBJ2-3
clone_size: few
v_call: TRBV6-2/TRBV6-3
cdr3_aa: CASMGRNTLSTDTQYF
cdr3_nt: TGTGCCAGCATGGGTCGGAACACACTTAGCACAGATACGCAGTATTTT

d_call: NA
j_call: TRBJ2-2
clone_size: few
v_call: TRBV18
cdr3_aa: CASSPPSGLNTGELFF
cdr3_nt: TGTGCCAGCTCACCACCGTCCGGACTCAACACCGGGGAGCTGTTTTTT

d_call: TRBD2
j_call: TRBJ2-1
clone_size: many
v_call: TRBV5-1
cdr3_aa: CASKSRAGALNEEQFF
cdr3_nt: TGCGCCAGCAAAAGTAGGGCGGGAGCCCTGAACGAGGAGCAGTTCTTC

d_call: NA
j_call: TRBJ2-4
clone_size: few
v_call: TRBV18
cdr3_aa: CASSPSPSPGNIQYF
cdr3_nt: TGTGCCAGCTCACCATCCCCCAGTCCTGGGAACATTCAGTACTTC

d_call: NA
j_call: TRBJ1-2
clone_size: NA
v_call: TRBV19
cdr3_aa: CASFGDSSSINYGYTF
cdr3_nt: TGTGCCAGTTTCGGTGACAGCTCCTCGATTAACTATGGCTACACCTTC

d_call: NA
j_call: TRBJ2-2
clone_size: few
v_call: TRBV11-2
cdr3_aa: CASSLYGTNTGELFF
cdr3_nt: TGTGCCAGCAGCTTATACGGGACGAACACCGGGGAGCTGTTTTTT

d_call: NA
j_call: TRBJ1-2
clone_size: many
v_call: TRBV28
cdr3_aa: CASSFRPVNYGYTF
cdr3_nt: TGTGCCAGCAGTTTTAGGCCGGTCAACTATGGCTACACCTTC

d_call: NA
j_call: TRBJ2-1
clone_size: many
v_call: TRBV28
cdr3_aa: CASSPWGLGDNEQFF
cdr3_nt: TGTGCCAGCAGTCCTTGGGGCCTTGGGGACAATGAGCAGTTCTTC

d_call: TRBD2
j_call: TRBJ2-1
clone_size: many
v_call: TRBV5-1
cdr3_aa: CASSLEGTSGSPGGNEQFF
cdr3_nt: TGCGCCAGCAGCTTGGAAGGGACTAGCGGTTCCCCGGGAGGCAATGAGCAGTTCTTC

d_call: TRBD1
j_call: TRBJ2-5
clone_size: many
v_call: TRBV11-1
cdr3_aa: CASSRDRGRWETQYF
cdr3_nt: TGTGCCAGCAGCCGTGACAGGGGTCGATGGGAGACCCAGTACTTC

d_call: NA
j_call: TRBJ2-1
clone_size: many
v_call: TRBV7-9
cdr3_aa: CASSLVSDYNEQFF
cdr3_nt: TGTGCCAGCAGCTTAGTCTCGGACTACAATGAGCAGTTCTTC

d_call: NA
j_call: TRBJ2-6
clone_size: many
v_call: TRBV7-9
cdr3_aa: CASSLALGSGANVLTF
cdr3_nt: TGTGCCAGCAGCTTAGCCCTCGGCTCTGGGGCCAACGTCCTGACTTTC

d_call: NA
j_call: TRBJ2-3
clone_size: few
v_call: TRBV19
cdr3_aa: CASSMRGPILSTDTQYF
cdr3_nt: TGTGCCAGTAGTATGAGGGGCCCAATATTATCGACAGATACGCAGTATTTT

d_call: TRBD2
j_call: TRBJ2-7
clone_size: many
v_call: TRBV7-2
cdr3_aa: CASSSGLALYEQYF
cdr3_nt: TGTGCCAGCAGCTCGGGACTAGCGCTCTACGAGCAGTACTTC

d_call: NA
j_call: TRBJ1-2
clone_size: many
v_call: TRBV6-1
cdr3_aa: CASRMDTYYGYTF
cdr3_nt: TGTGCCAGCAGAATGGACACTTACTATGGCTACACCTTC

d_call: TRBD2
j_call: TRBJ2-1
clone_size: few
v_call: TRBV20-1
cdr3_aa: CSARGSGGSGNEQFF
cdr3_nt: TGCAGTGCTAGAGGAAGCGGGGGAAGTGGGAATGAGCAGTTCTTC

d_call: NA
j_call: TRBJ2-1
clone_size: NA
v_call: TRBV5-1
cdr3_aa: CASSLEARQNEQFF
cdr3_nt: TGCGCCAGCAGCTTGGAAGCTCGGCAGAATGAGCAGTTCTTC

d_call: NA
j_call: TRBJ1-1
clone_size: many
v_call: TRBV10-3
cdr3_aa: CAIRGRENTEAFF
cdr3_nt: TGTGCCATCCGAGGACGGGAGAACACTGAAGCTTTCTTT

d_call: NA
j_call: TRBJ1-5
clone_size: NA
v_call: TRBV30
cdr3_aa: CAWSVGQYNQPQHF
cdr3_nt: TGTGCCTGGAGTGTGGGCCAGTACAATCAGCCCCAGCATTTT

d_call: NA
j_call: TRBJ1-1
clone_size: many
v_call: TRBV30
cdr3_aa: CAWRGHTEAFF
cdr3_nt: TGTGCCTGGAGGGGACACACTGAAGCTTTCTTT

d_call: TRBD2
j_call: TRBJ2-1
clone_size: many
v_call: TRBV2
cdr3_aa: CASRLEPGLAGGEQFF
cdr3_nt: TGTGCCAGCAGGCTCGAACCGGGACTAGCGGGAGGTGAGCAGTTCTTC

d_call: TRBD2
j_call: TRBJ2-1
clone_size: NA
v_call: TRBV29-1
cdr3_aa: CSSTSGAGNEQFF
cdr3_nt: TGCAGCTCTACTAGCGGAGCGGGAAATGAGCAGTTCTTC

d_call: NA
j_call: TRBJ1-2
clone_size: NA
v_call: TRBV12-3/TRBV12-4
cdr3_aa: CASSYRDRMGYTF
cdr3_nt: TGTGCCAGCAGTTACCGGGACCGGATGGGGTACACCTTC

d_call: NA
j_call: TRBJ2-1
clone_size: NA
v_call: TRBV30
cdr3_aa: CAWSPAYNEQFF
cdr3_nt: TGTGCCTGGAGTCCAGCCTACAATGAGCAGTTCTTC

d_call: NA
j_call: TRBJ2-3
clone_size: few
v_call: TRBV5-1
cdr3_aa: CASSSPAGRSTDTQYF
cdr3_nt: TGCGCCAGCAGCTCTCCAGCCGGGAGAAGCACAGATACGCAGTATTTT

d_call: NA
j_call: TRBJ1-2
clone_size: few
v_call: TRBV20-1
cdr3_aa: CSARDPRRYGYTF
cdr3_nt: TGCAGTGCTAGAGATCCCCGGAGGTATGGCTACACCTTC

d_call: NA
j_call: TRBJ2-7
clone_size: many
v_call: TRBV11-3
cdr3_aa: CASSFAHEQYF
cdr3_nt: TGTGCCAGCAGCTTTGCCCACGAGCAGTACTTC

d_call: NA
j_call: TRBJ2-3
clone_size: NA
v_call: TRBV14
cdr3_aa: CASSQVTASSDTQYF
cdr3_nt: TGTGCCAGCAGCCAAGTAACGGCGAGTTCAGATACGCAGTATTTT

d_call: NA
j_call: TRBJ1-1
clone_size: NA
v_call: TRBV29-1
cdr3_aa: CSVRDGTGAFF
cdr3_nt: TGCAGCGTTCGAGATGGAACCGGAGCTTTCTTT

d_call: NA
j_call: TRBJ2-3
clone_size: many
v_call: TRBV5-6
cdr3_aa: CASSLIAGPGDTQYF
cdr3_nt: TGTGCCAGCAGCTTAATCGCAGGCCCTGGTGATACGCAGTATTTT

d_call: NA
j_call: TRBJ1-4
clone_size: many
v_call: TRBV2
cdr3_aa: CASSLGVTNEKLFF
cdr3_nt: TGTGCCAGCAGTTTGGGGGTAACTAATGAAAAACTGTTTTTT

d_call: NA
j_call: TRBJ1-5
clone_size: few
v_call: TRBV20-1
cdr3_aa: CSARGENQPQHF
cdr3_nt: TGCAGTGCTCGGGGGGAGAATCAGCCCCAGCATTTT

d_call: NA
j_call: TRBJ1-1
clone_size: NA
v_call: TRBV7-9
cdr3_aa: CASRLEGVLGEAFF
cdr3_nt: TGTGCCAGCAGGTTGGAGGGGGTCCTAGGGGAAGCTTTCTTT

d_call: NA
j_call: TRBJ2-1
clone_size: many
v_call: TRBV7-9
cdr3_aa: CASSLVLLEGGQNNEQFF
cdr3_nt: TGTGCCAGCAGCTTAGTACTTCTGGAGGGAGGTCAAAACAATGAGCAGTTCTTC

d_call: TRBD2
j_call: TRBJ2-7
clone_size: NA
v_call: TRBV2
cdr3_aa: CASLMGLAVRASYEQYF
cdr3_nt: TGTGCCAGCCTAATGGGACTAGCGGTCAGAGCCTCCTACGAGCAGTACTTC

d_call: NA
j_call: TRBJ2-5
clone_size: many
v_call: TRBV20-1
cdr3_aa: CSARVRAGETQYF
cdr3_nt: TGCAGTGCTAGAGTCAGGGCGGGGGAGACCCAGTACTTC

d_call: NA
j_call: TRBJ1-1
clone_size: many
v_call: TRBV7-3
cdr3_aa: CASSPGGAGGTEAFF
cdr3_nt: TGTGCCAGCAGCCCCGGGGGGGCTGGCGGCACTGAAGCTTTCTTT

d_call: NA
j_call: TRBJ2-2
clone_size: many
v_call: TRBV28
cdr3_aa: CASSLALGGVNTGELFF
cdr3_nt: TGTGCCAGCAGTTTAGCTTTGGGCGGGGTAAACACCGGGGAGCTGTTTTTT

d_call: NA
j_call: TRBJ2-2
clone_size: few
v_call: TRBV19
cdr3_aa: CASSPFEGTGELFF
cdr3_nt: TGTGCCAGTAGCCCGTTCGAGGGGACCGGGGAGCTGTTTTTT

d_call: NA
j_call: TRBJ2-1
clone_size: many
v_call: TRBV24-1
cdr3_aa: CATSDWPLRGNNEQFF
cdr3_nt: TGTGCCACCAGTGATTGGCCGCTGCGGGGTAACAATGAGCAGTTCTTC